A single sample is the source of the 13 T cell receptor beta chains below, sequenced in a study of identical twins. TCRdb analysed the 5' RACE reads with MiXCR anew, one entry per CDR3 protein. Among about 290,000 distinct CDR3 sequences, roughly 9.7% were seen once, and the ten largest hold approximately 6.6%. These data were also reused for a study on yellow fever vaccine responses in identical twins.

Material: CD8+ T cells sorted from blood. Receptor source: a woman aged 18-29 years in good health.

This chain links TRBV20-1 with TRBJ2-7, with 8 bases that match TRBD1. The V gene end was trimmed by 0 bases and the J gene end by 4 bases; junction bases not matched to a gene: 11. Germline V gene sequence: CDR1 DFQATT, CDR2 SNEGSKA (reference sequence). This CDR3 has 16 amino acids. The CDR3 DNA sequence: TGCAGTGCTAGAGATCATCAGGACAGGGTGAATTACGAGCAGTACTTC. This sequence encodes CSARDHQDRVNYEQYF.

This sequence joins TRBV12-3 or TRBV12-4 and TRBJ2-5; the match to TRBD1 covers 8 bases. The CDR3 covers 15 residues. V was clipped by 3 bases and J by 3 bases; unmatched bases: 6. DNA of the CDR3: TGTGCCAGCAGTTTCCGGGACAGGACCAAAGAGACCCAGTACTTC. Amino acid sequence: CASSFRDRTKETQYF.

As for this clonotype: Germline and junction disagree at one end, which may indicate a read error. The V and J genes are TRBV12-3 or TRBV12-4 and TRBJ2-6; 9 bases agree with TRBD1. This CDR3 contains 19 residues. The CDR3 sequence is CAISFGQGPEGSGANVLTF. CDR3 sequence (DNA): TGTGCCATCAGTTTCGGACAGGGGCCGGAGGGCTCTGGGGCCAACGTCCTGACTTTC.

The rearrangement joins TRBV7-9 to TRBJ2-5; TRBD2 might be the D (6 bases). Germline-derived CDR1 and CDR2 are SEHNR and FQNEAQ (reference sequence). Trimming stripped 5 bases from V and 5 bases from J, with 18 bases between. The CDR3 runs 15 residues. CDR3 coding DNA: TGTGCCAGCAGCCCCCGGACTGGGGGGTCGGAGACCCAGTACTTC. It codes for CASSPRTGGSETQYF.

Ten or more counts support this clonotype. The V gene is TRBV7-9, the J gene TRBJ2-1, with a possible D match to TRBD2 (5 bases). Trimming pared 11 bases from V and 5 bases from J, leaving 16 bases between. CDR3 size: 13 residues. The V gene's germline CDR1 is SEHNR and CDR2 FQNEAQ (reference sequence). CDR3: CAEGPGPNNEQFF. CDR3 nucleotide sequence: TGTGCCGAGGGTCCGGGCCCTAACAATGAGCAGTTCTTC.

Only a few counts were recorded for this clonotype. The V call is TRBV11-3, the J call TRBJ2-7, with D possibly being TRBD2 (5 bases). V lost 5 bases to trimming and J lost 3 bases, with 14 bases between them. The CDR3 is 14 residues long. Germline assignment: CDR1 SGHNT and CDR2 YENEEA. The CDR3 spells CASSPAGADYEQYF. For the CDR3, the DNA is TGTGCCAGCAGCCCAGCTGGAGCGGACTACGAGCAGTACTTC.

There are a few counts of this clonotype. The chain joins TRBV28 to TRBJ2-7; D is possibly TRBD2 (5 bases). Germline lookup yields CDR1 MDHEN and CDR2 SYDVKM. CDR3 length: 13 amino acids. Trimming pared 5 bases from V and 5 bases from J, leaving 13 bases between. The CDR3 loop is CASSPWTLDEQYF. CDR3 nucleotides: TGTGCCAGCAGTCCCTGGACTCTTGACGAGCAGTACTTC.

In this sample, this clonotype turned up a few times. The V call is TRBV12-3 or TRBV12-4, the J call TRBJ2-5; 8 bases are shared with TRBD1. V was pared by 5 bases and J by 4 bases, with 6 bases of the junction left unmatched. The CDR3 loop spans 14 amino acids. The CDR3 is CASSLGQGGETQYF. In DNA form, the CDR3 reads TGTGCCAGCAGTCTCGGACAGGGTGGAGAGACCCAGTACTTC.

The CDR3 loop is CASSYSQTGTSGRTSYTDTQYF. The CDR3 bases are TGTGCCAGCAGTTACTCACAGACCGGGACTAGCGGGAGGACTTCCTACACAGATACGCAGTATTTT. V gene TRBV6-2 or TRBV6-3 combines with J gene TRBJ2-3; 15 bases match TRBD2. Germline V CDR1 and CDR2: MNHEY, SVGEGT. The length of the CDR3 is 22 residues. J lost 2 bases, V lost 0 bases, and 15 bases had no gene match.

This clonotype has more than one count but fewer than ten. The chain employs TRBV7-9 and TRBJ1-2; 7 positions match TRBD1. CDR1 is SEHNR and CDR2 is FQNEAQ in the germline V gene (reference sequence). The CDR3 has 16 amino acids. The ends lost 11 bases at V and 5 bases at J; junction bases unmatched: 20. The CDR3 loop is CASLGEGASLYYGYTF. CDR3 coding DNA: TGTGCCTCGTTGGGAGAGGGGGCGTCTTTATATTATGGCTACACCTTC.

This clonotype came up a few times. CDR3: CSVEDAGQGALGTEAFF. CDR3 sequence (DNA): TGCAGCGTTGAAGACGCAGGACAGGGGGCATTAGGCACTGAAGCTTTCTTT. The chain uses TRBV29-1 and TRBJ1-1, with 11 bases matching TRBD1. Germline CDR1 SQVTM, CDR2 ANQGSEA. Trimming took 0 bases from V and 4 from J; bases not matched to a gene: 10. The CDR3 contains 17 residues.

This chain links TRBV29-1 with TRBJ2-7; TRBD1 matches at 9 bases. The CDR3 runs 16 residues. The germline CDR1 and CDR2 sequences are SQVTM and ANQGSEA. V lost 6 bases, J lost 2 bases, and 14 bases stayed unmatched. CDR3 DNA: TGCAGCGTAATACCGGGACAGGGTCAATCAGCCTACGAGCAGTACTTC. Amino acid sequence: CSVIPGQGQSAYEQYF.

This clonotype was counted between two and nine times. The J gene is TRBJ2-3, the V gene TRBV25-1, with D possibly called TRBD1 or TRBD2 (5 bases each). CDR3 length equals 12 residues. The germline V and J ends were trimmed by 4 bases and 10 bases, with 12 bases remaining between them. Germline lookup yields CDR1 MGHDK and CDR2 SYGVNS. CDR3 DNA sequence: TGTGCCAGCAGTGCGGGACCACAGGCGCAGTATTTT. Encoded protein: CASSAGPQAQYF.